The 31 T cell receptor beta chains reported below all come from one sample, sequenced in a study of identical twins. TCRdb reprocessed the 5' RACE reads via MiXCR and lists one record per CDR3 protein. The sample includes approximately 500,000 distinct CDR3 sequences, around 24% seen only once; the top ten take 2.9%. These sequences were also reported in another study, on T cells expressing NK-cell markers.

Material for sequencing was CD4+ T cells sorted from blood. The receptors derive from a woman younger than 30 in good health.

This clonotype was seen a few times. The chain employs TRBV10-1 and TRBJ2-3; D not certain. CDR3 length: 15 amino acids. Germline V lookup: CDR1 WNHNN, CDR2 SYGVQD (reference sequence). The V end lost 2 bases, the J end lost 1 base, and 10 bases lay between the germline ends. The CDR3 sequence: CASSERMVGTDTQYF. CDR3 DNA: TGCGCCAGCAGTGAGAGGATGGTGGGCACAGATACGCAGTATTTT.

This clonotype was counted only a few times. This CDR3 is CASRPMGTQGNTIYF. In DNA, the CDR3 is TGTGCCAGCAGACCAATGGGGACACAAGGAAACACCATATATTTT. The chain carries TRBV7-7 and TRBJ1-3; a weak D match, TRBD1 (6 bases). The germline V gene encodes CDR1 SSHAT and CDR2 FNYEAQ (reference sequence). This CDR3 is built from 15 residues. The V end lost 6 bases, the J end lost 4 bases, and 16 bases lay between the germline ends.

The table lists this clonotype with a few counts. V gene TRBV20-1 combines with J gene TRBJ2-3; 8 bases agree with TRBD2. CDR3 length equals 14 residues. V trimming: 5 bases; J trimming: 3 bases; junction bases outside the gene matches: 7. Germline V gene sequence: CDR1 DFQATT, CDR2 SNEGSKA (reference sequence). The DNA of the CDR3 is TGCAGTGCTCACTTAGCGGGAAGAACAGATACGCAGTATTTT. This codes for CSAHLAGRTDTQYF.

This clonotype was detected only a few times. For the CDR3, the DNA is TGTGCCAGCAGCTTAATTCCCACCCCCCCGTTCTTC. Translating it yields CASSLIPTPPFF. The chain employs TRBV7-2 and TRBJ2-1, with no clear D. Trimming left V 2 bases short and J 15 bases short, with 14 bases between. The CDR3 totals 12 residues. Germline CDR1 and CDR2: SGHTA and FQGNSA.

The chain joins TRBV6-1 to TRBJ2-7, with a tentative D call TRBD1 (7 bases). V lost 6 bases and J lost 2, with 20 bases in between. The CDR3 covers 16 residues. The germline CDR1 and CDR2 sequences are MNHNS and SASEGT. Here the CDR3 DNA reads TGTGCCAGCAGCCTCCTTGGCCAGGGGGGCGCCTACGAGCAGTACTTC. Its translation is CASSLLGQGGAYEQYF.

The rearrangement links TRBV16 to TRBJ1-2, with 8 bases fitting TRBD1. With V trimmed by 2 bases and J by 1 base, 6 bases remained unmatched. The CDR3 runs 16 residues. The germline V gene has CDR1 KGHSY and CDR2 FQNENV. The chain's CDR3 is CASSQARDRSNYGYTF. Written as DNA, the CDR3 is TGTGCCAGCAGCCAAGCACGGGACAGGAGTAACTATGGCTACACCTTC.

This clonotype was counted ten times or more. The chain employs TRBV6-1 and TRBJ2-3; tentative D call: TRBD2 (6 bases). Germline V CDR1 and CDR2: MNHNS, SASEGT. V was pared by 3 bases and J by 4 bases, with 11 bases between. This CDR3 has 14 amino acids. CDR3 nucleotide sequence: TGTGCCAGCAGTGATCGGGGGTATCCAGATACGCAGTATTTT. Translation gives CASSDRGYPDTQYF.

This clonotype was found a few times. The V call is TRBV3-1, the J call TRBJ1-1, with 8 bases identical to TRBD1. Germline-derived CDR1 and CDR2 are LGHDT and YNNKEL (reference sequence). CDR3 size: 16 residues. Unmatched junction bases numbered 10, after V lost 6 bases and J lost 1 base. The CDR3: CASSFTGGPRNTEAFF. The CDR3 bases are TGTGCCAGCAGTTTTACAGGGGGGCCGAGGAACACTGAAGCTTTCTTT.

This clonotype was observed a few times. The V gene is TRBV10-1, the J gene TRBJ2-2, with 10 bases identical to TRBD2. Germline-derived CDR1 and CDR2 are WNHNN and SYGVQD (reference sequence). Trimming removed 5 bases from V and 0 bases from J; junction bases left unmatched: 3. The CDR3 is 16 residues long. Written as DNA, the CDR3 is TGCGCCAGCAGTACCGGGACTAGCGCGAACACCGGGGAGCTGTTTTTT. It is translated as CASSTGTSANTGELFF.

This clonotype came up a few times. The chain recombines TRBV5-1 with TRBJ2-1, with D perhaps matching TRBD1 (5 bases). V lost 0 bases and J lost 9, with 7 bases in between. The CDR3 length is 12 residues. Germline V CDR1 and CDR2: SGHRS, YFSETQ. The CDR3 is CASSLERGEQFF. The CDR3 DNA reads TGCGCCAGCAGCTTGGAAAGGGGTGAGCAGTTCTTC.

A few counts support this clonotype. The CDR3 nucleotides are TGTGCCACCAGCAGGTACCAAGAGCAGTTCTTC. Its protein is CATSRYQEQFF. The genes are TRBV15 and TRBJ2-1; no definite D call. The CDR3 runs to 11 residues. V was clipped by 3 bases and J by 10 bases, with 7 bases between them. Germline CDR1 LNHNV, CDR2 YYDKDF (reference sequence). The full variable domain, in which reference TRBV15 and TRBJ2-1 provide the parts outside the CDR3, is DAMVIQNPRYQVTQFGKPVTLSCSQTLNHNVMYWYQQKSSQAPKLLFHYYDKDFNNEADTPDNFQSRRPNTSFCFLDIRSPGLGDTAMYLCATSRYQEQFFGPGTRLTVL.

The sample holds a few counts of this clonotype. The DNA of the CDR3 is TGTGCCAGCAGCCTTAGTGGGAGGGCTAGCACTGAAGCTTTCTTT. This translates into CASSLSGRASTEAFF. This sequence joins TRBV7-9 and TRBJ1-1; D ambiguous. There are 15 residues in the CDR3. The V end lost 5 bases, the J end lost 4 bases, and 17 bases lay between the germline ends. CDR1 is SEHNR and CDR2 is FQNEAQ in the germline V gene (reference sequence).

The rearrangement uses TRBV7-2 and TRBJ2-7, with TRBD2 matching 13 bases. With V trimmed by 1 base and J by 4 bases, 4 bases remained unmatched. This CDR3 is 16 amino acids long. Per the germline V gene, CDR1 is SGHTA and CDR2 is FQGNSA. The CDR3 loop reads CASSLEGTSGAYEQYF. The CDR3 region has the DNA TGTGCCAGCAGCTTAGAGGGGACTAGCGGGGCGTACGAGCAGTACTTC.

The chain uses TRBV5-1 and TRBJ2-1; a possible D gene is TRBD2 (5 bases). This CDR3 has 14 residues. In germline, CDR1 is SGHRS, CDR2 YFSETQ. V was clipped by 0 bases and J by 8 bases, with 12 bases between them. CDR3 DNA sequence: TGCGCCAGCAGCTTGGCCCAGACTATCTATGAGCAGTTCTTC. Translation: CASSLAQTIYEQFF. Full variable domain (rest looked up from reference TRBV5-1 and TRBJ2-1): KAGVTQTPRYLIKTRGQQVTLSCSPISGHRSVSWYQQTPGQGLQFLFEYFSETQRNKGNFPGRFSGRQFSNSRSEMNVSTLELGDSALYLCASSLAQTIYEQFFGPGTRLTVL.

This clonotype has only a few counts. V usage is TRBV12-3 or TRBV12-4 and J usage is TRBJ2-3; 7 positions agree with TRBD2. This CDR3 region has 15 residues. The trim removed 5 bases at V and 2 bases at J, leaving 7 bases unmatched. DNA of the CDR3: TGTGCCAGCAGTCTCCTAGCGGATAACACAGATACGCAGTATTTT. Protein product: CASSLLADNTDTQYF.

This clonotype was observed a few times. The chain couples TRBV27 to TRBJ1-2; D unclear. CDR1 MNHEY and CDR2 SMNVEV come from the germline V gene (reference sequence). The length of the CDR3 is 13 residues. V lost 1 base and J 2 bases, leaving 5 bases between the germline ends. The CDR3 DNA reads TGTGCCAGCAGTTTATTTGTAAACTATGGCTACACCTTC. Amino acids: CASSLFVNYGYTF.

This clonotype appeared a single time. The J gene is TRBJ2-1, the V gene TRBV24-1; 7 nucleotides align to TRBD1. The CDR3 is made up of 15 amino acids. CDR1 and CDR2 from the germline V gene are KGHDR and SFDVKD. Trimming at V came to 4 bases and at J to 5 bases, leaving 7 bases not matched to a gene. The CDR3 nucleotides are TGTGCCACCAGTGACCCCCGGACAGGCGACAATGAGCAGTTCTTC. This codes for CATSDPRTGDNEQFF.

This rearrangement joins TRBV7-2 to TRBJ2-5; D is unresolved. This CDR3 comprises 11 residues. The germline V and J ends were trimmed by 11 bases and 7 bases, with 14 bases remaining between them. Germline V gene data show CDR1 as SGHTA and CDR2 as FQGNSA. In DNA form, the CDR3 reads TGTGCCGCATTTGGTCCTCTGACCCAGTACTTC. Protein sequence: CAAFGPLTQYF.

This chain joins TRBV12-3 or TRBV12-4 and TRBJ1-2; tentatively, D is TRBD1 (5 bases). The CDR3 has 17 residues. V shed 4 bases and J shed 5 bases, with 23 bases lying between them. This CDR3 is CASSSILATGRLYGYTF. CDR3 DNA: TGTGCCAGCAGTTCCATCCTAGCTACGGGACGGCTATATGGCTACACCTTC.

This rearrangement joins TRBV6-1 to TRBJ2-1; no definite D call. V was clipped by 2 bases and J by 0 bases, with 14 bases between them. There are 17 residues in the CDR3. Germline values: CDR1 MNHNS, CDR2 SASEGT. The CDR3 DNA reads TGTGCCAGCAGTGAAAGAGGCTACCCACCCTCCTACAATGAGCAGTTCTTC. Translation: CASSERGYPPSYNEQFF.

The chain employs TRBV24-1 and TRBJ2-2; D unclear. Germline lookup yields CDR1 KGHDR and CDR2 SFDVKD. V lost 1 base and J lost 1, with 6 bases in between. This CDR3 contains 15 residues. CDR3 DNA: TGTGCCACCAGTGATTTAAGGCTGAACACCGGGGAGCTGTTTTTT. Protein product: CATSDLRLNTGELFF.

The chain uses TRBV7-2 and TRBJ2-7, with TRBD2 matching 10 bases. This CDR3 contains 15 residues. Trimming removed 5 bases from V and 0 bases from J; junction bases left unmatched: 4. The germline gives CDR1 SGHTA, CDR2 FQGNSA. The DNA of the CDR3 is TGTGCCAGCAGCCAGCTAGCGGGGGCCTCCTACGAGCAGTACTTC. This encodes CASSQLAGASYEQYF.

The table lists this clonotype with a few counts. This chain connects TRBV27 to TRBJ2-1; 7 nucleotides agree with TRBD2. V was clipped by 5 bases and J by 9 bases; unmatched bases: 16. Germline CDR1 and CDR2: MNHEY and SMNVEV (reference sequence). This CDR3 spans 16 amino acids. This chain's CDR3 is CASSTPPRTRWGEQFF. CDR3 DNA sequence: TGTGCCAGCAGTACCCCCCCGAGGACTAGGTGGGGTGAGCAGTTCTTC.

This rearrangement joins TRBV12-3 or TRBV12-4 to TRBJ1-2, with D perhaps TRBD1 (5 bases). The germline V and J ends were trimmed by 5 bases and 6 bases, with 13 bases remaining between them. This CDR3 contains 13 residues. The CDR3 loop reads CASSARTFDGYTF. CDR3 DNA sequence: TGTGCCAGCAGTGCCCGGACATTCGATGGCTACACCTTC.

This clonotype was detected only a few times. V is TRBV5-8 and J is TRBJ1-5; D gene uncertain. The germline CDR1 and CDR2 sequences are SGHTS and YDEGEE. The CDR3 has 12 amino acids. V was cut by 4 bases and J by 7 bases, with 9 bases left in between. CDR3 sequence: CASSPNTQPQHF. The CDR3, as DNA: TGTGCCAGCAGCCCGAATACACAGCCCCAGCATTTT.

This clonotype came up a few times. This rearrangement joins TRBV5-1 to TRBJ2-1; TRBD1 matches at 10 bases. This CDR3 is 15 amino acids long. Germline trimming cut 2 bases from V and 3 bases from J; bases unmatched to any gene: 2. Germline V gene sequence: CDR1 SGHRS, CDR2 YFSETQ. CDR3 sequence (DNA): TGCGCCAGCAGCTTTGGGGACAGGGGCTACAATGAGCAGTTCTTC. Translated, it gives CASSFGDRGYNEQFF.

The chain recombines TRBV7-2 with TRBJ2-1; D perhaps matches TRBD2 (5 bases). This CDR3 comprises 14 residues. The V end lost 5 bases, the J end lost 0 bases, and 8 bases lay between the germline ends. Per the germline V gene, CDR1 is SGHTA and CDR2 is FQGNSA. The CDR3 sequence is CASSIRDSYNEQFF. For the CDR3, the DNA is TGTGCCAGCAGCATTCGGGACTCCTACAATGAGCAGTTCTTC.

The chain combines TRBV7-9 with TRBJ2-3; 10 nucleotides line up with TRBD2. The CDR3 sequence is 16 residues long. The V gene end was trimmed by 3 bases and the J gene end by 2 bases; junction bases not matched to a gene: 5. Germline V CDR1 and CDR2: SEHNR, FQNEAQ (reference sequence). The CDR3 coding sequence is TGTGCCAGCAGCTTCCCTAGCGGGAGTATCACAGATACGCAGTATTTT. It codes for CASSFPSGSITDTQYF.

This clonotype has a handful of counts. CDR3 nucleotides: TGTGCCAGCAGTTCGGCGAGAGATACGCAGTATTTT. It yields the protein CASSSARDTQYF. J is TRBJ2-3 and V is TRBV6-6; no clear D. Germline assignment: CDR1 MNHNY and CDR2 SVGAGI (reference sequence). V gave up 4 bases and J gave up 5 bases, with 7 bases separating them. CDR3 length: 12 residues.

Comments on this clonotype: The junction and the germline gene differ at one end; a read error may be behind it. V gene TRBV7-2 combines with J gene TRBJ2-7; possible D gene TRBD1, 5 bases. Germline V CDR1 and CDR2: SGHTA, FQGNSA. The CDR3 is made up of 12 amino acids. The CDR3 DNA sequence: TGTGCCAGCAGCCGTAAGGACACAGAAAGGGACTTC. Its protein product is CASSRKDTERDF.

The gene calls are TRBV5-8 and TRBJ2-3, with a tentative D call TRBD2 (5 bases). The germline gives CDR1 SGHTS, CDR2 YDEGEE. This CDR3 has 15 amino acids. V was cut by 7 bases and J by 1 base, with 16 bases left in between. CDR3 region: CASRQVGAGTDTQYF. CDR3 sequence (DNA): TGTGCCAGCCGCCAGGTGGGAGCCGGCACAGATACGCAGTATTTT.